The clone carrying this T cell receptor (beta chain) showed up just a few times. Germline V gene lookup returns CDR1 SGHDT and CDR2 YYEEEE. The CDR3 runs to 14 residues. The ends were cut back, 2 bases at V and 7 bases at J, with 15 bases in the middle. The record originates from a study of technical replicates of blood from a handful of donors. TCRdb's copy holds only in-frame clones and misses some; the assay was immunoSEQ multiplex PCR. The repertoire holds around 68,000 clones, with about 97% as singletons. This sequence joins TRBV5-6 and TRBJ1-2; D call uncertain. Sequenced input: T cells isolated from PBMCs. This TCR came from a human donor in good health. This CDR3 reads CASSLAGYPTGYTF. The CDR3 nucleotides are TGTGCCAGCAGCTTAGCGGGCTACCCAACTGGCTACACCTTC. The whole variable domain, remainder taken from reference TRBV5-6 and TRBJ1-2, is DAGVTQSPTHLIKTRGQQVTLRCSPKSGHDTVSWYQQALGQGPQFIFQYYEEEERQRGNFPDRFSGHQFPNYSSELNVNALLLGDSALYLCASSLAGYPTGYTFGSGTRLTVV.